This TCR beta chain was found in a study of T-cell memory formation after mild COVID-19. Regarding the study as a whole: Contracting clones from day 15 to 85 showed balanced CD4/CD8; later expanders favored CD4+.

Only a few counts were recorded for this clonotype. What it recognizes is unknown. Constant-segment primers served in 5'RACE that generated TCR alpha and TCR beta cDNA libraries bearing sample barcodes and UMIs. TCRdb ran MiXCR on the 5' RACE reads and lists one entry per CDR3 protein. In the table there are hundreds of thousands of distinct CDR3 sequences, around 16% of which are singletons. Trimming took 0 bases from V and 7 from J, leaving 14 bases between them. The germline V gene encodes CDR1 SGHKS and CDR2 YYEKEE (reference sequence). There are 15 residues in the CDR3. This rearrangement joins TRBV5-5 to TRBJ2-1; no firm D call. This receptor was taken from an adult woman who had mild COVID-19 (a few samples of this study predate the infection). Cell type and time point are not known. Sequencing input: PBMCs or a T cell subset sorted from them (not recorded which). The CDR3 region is CASSLEGVRWNEQFF. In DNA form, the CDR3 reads TGTGCCAGCAGCTTGGAGGGCGTCCGGTGGAATGAGCAGTTCTTC.